Following are 17 T cell receptor beta chains from one sample sequenced in a study of blood T cell repertoires in COVID-19. Libraries were prepared by immunoSEQ multiplex PCR; TCRdb keeps only in-frame clonotypes and omits some of them. The table records some 160,000 clones, around four fifths of them present only once. The sample consisted of peripheral blood. These receptors were obtained from a woman in her 70s who had recovered from COVID-19.

The chain joins TRBV28 to TRBJ1-1; no clear D. The CDR3 totals 15 residues. Germline lookup yields CDR1 MDHEN and CDR2 SYDVKM. V lost 6 bases and J 0 bases, leaving 14 bases between the germline ends. CDR3 in DNA: TGTGCCAGCAGCCCACGAGGCAGCATGAACACTGAAGCTTTCTTT. Translating it yields CASSPRGSMNTEAFF.

This clone has only a few counts. The V and J genes are TRBV5-4 and TRBJ2-1; TRBD2 might be the D (6 bases). The CDR3 runs 14 residues. V shed 6 bases and J shed 5 bases, with 15 bases lying between them. CDR1 and CDR2 (germline): SGHNT, YYREEE (reference sequence). CDR3: CASILAGTNNEQFF. As DNA, the CDR3 is TGTGCCAGCATCCTGGCGGGAACAAACAATGAGCAGTTCTTC.

This rearrangement joins TRBV3-1 (or the pseudogene TRBV3-2) to TRBJ1-6, with D maybe TRBD1 (6 bases). CDR1 and CDR2 from the germline V gene are LGHDT and YNNKEL (reference sequence). This CDR3 has 14 residues. Trimming cost V 3 bases and J 7 bases, with 10 bases left between them. The CDR3 loop reads CASSHRGWNSPLHF. Written as DNA, the CDR3 is TGTGCCAGCAGCCACAGGGGTTGGAATTCACCCCTCCACTTT.

The genes are TRBV7-8 and TRBJ1-2, with D maybe TRBD1 (5 bases). The CDR3 extends over 14 amino acids. Germline CDR1 and CDR2: SGHVS and FQNEAQ. V was clipped by 1 base and J by 5 bases, with 11 bases between them. CDR3 sequence (DNA): TGTGCCAGCAGCTTAGTGGGGGGAGGGTATGGCTACACCTTC. Protein: CASSLVGGGYGYTF.

J is TRBJ1-1 and V is TRBV7-9, with a tentative D call TRBD1 (6 bases). V shed 5 bases and J shed 2 bases, with 15 bases lying between them. This CDR3 is 15 amino acids long. CDR1 and CDR2 from the germline V gene are SEHNR and FQNEAQ (reference sequence). The CDR3 nucleotides read TGTGCCAGCAGCCAGCCCCAAGGGGGTAACACTGAAGCTTTCTTT. As protein: CASSQPQGGNTEAFF.

V is TRBV5-4 and J is TRBJ2-5; D remains ambiguous. Germline-derived CDR1 and CDR2 are SGHNT and YYREEE (reference sequence). V was shortened by 0 bases and J by 3 bases, with 6 bases between the two germline ends. The CDR3 has 13 amino acids. CDR3 in amino acids: CASSLDTKETQYF. For the CDR3, the DNA is TGTGCCAGCAGCTTGGACACCAAAGAGACCCAGTACTTC. The whole variable domain, remainder taken from reference TRBV5-4 and TRBJ2-5, is ETGVTQSPTHLIKTRGQQVTLRCSSQSGHNTVSWYQQALGQGPQFIFQYYREEENGRGNFPPRFSGLQFPNYSSELNVNALELDDSALYLCASSLDTKETQYFGPGTRLLVL.

J is TRBJ2-2 and V is TRBV28; 8 bases fit TRBD2. V trimming: 4 bases; J trimming: 4 bases; junction bases outside the gene matches: 8. CDR1 is MDHEN, CDR2 SYDVKM, per germline. CDR3 size: 16 residues. This chain's CDR3 is CASSYMSGSGTGELFF. The CDR3 nucleotides read TGTGCCAGCAGTTATATGAGCGGGAGCGGCACCGGGGAGCTGTTTTTT.

In this sample, this clone turned up once. The chain combines TRBV19 with TRBJ2-7, with D perhaps TRBD1 (6 bases). The V gene's germline CDR1 is LNHDA and CDR2 SQIVND (reference sequence). The CDR3 contains 14 residues. Trimming shortened V by 7 bases and J by 2 bases, and 15 bases separated the two germline ends. In DNA form, the CDR3 reads TGTGCCAGTATGGGGCAGGGGACCGCCTACGAGCAGTACTTC. Translating gives CASMGQGTAYEQYF.

The V call is TRBV19, the J call TRBJ2-1; D might be TRBD2 (5 bases). V was clipped by 8 bases and J by 14 bases, with 22 bases between them. CDR1 and CDR2 (germline): LNHDA, SQIVND (reference sequence). This CDR3 is built from 13 residues. CDR3 bases: TGTGCCAGTGCCGAGACTACCACAATGAGGAAGTTCTTC. Amino acids: CASAETTTMRKFF.

V and J are TRBV4-1 and TRBJ2-7; 8 positions agree with TRBD1. The CDR3 spans 15 residues. With V trimmed by 3 bases and J by 1 base, 5 bases remained unmatched. Germline CDR1 reads MGHRA; CDR2 reads YSYEKL. The CDR3 protein is CASSHRTGMSYEQYF. CDR3 coding DNA: TGCGCCAGCAGCCACAGGACAGGGATGTCCTACGAGCAGTACTTC.

V and J are TRBV18 and TRBJ2-1; the D gene is possibly TRBD2 (5 bases). The CDR3 totals 15 residues. Trimming cost V 2 bases and J 0 bases, with 8 bases left between them. From germline, CDR1 is KGHSH and CDR2 LQKENI. CDR3 nucleotides: TGTGCCAGCTCACCATCGGGGAGCTCCTACAATGAGCAGTTCTTC. As protein: CASSPSGSSYNEQFF.

The genes are TRBV29-1 and TRBJ2-6; a weak D match, TRBD1 (6 bases). V was clipped by 0 bases and J by 2 bases, with 14 bases between them. The CDR3 is made up of 17 amino acids. Germline V gene data show CDR1 as SQVTM and CDR2 as ANQGSEA. In DNA, the CDR3 is TGCAGCGTTGAAGACCCCCGAGGGGGTCCTGGGGCCAACGTCCTGACTTTC. Encoded protein: CSVEDPRGGPGANVLTF.

The DNA for the CDR3 is TGCGCCAGCGGACTAGCGGGGATCACCGGGGAGCTGTTTTTT. It codes for CASGLAGITGELFF. V gene TRBV10-2 combines with J gene TRBJ2-2, with 12 bases matching TRBD2. CDR1 is WSHSY and CDR2 is SAAADI in the germline V gene. V shed 8 bases, J shed 4 bases, and the junction held 2 bases outside the gene matches. The CDR3 is 14 amino acids.

This clone appeared a few times. The V call is TRBV11-2, the J call TRBJ1-1; TRBD1 aligns across 8 bases. Trimming removed 5 bases from V and 5 bases from J; junction bases left unmatched: 7. CDR3 length equals 14 residues. CDR1 is SGHAT and CDR2 is FQNNGV in the germline V gene. As DNA, the CDR3 is TGTGCCAGCAGCCCGGACAGGGTAAGGACTGAAGCTTTCTTT. It is translated as CASSPDRVRTEAFF.

This clone was picked up a small number of times. The V and J genes are TRBV3-1 (or the pseudogene TRBV3-2) and TRBJ1-1, with 10 bases matching TRBD1. The junction had 7 bases not matched to a gene; V was cut back by 3 bases and J by 6 bases. There are 15 residues in the CDR3. In germline, CDR1 is LGHDT, CDR2 YNNKEL (reference sequence). CDR3: CASSHQPGTGAEAFF. The CDR3 bases are TGTGCCAGCAGCCATCAACCCGGGACAGGGGCTGAAGCTTTCTTT.

The chain carries TRBV18 and TRBJ2-6, with D perhaps TRBD1 (5 bases). This CDR3 comprises 13 residues. Germline CDR1 reads KGHSH; CDR2 reads LQKENI. This CDR3 is CAAGKSGANVLTF. For the CDR3, the DNA is TGTGCGGCAGGGAAGTCTGGGGCCAACGTCCTGACTTTC.

This clone was counted a single time. The J gene is TRBJ1-5, the V gene TRBV11-2; D gene uncertain. The V gene's germline CDR1 is SGHAT and CDR2 FQNNGV. This CDR3 spans 12 amino acids. Trimming removed 0 bases at V and 7 bases at J, with 4 bases between. The CDR3 DNA sequence: TGTGCCAGCAGCTTAGATGGCCAGCCCCAGCATTTT. This gives the protein CASSLDGQPQHF.